This TCR beta chain stems from a study of T cell repertoires in cytomegalovirus infection. Study-wide context: Recently identified HLA-C-restricted CMV epitopes and well-studied HLA-B-restricted CMV epitopes were used by the study. Notes on the study in general: Accumulated public TCR beta family frequency recognized individuals carrying CMV together with the relevant HLA. There were HLA-C-restricted CMV-specific TCR beta clonotypes dominating the ex vivo response.

Turning to this clonotype: Antigen: not known.

CDR1 and CDR2 from the germline V gene are LGHDT and YNNKEL (reference sequence). The CDR3 sequence is 15 residues long. Trimming cost V 7 bases and J 5 bases, with 21 bases left between them. TCRdb independently ran MiXCR on the reads; one entry per CDR3 protein. The sample contains approximately 990,000 distinct CDR3 sequences, 31% of which appear only once. Sequencing used cultured CD8+ T cells from PBMCs, obtained from culture after CMV antigen stimulation. The V gene is TRBV3-1, the J gene TRBJ2-7, with a weak D call TRBD2 (7 bases). This receptor was identified in a human donor in good health (CMV status not recorded). Some clones in this sample may be carry-over from other donors' samples. CDR3 bases: TGTGCCAGCACCCTAGGGGGGGCCCCATGGGACGAGCAGTACTTC. This gives the protein CASTLGGAPWDEQYF.